This T cell receptor beta chain originates from a study of metastatic and nonmetastatic thyroid tumors. Background on the study: The study looked at repertoires side by side in blood and in tumor or nodule tissue from malignant and benign thyroid patients.

CDR1 is SGHRS and CDR2 is YFSETQ in the germline V gene. CDR3 size: 16 residues. The V and J ends lost 4 bases and 11 bases, in that order; junction bases with no gene match: 14. Thyroid surgery was preceded by no treatment in any patient. TCRdb re-clonotyped the PCR reads via MiXCR. The data hold fewer than 55,000 clones, with around 15% observed a single time. This TCR was recovered from a female donor with papillary thyroid cancer or a benign thyroid nodule (not recorded which). Some clones in this sample may be carry-over from other donors' samples. The chain has TRBV5-1 and TRBJ2-2; 10 bases align to TRBD2. The sequenced sample was blood. CDR3 nucleotide sequence: TGCGCCAGCAGCCTCCTAGCGGGAGTGAGCACCTGTGAGCTGTTTTTT. Its translation: CASSLLAGVSTCELFF.